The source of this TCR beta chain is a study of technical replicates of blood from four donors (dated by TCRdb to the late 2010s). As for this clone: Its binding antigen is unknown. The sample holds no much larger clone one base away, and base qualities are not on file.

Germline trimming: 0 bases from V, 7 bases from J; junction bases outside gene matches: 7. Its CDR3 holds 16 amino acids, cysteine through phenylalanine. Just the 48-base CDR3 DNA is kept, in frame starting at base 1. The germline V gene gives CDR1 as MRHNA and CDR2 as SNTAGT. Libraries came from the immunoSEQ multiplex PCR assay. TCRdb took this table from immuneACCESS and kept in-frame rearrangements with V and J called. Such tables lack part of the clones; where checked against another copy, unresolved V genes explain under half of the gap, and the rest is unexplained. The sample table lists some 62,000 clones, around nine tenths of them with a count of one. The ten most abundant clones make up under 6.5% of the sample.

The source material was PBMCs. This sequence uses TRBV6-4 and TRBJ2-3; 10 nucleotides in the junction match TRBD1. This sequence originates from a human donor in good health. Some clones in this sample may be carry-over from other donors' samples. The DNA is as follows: TGTGCCAGCAGTGACTCGGGGGGACAGGGGTCGAATACGCAGTATTTT. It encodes CASSDSGGQGSNTQYF.